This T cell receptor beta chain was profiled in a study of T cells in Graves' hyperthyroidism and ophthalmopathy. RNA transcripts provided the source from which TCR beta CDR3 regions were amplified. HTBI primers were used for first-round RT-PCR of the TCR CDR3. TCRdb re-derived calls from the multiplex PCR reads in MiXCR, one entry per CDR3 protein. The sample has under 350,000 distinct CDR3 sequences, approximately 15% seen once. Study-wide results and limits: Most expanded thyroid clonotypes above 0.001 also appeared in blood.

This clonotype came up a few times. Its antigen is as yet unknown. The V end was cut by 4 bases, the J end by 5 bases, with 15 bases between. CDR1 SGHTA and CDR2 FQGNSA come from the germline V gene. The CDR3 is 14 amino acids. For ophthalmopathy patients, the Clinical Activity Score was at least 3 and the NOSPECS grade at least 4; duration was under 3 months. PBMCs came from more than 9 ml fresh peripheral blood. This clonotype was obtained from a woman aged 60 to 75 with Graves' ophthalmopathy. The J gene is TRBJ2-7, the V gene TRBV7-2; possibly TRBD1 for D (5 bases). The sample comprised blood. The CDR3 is CASSSQAGPHEQYF. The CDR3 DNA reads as TGTGCCAGCAGCTCCCAGGCAGGGCCCCACGAGCAGTACTTC.